These T cell receptor beta chains were read from a single sample in a study of blood T cells in healthy people across ages. TCRdb re-analysed the 5' RACE reads in MiXCR, keeping a single row per CDR3 protein. The sample includes some 710,000 distinct CDR3 sequences, around 45% of them seen just once. The specimen was blood. The receptor source for this set is a man older than 75 in good health. CDR3s include the opening cysteine and the closing phenylalanine or tryptophan. Clone size, where shown, is once, few, many, or a class for clones that have expanded.

CDR3 protein: CATSDYTTNQPQHF; clone size: -; V gene: TRBV24-1; CDR3 length: 14
CDR3 protein: CSAETVAGTREQFF; clone size: -; V gene: TRBV29-1; CDR3 length: 14
CDR3 protein: CASSINTGLYEQYF; clone size: -; V gene: TRBV7-2; CDR3 length: 14
CDR3 protein: CASSRTGTSGGQYF; clone size: few; V gene: TRBV4-2; CDR3 length: 14
CDR3 protein: CASSQDIAGEIYNEQFF; clone size: few; V gene: TRBV3-1; CDR3 length: 17
CDR3 protein: CASSVLGTYGYTF; clone size: few; V gene: TRBV5-6; CDR3 length: 13
CDR3 protein: CASSPRPENTEAFF; clone size: -; V gene: TRBV2; CDR3 length: 14
CDR3 protein: CATSDQTGYTGELFF; clone size: -; V gene: TRBV24-1; CDR3 length: 15
CDR3 protein: CASSLPAGVSPLHF; clone size: few; V gene: TRBV12-3/TRBV12-4; CDR3 length: 14
CDR3 protein: CSVIVTGPLEQYF; clone size: -; V gene: TRBV29-1; CDR3 length: 13
CDR3 protein: CSASSGSDRRETQYF; clone size: -; V gene: TRBV20-1; CDR3 length: 15
CDR3 protein: CASSLTSGKRSSYNEQFF; clone size: few; V gene: TRBV7-9; CDR3 length: 18
CDR3 protein: CASSPIGGDLLDTQYF; clone size: -; V gene: TRBV7-3; CDR3 length: 16
CDR3 protein: CASSQGLADQETQYF; clone size: few; V gene: TRBV5-6; CDR3 length: 15
CDR3 protein: CASSPPGQSGSTF; clone size: few; V gene: TRBV3-1; CDR3 length: 13
CDR3 protein: CSVAVADIQYF; clone size: few; V gene: TRBV29-1; CDR3 length: 11
CDR3 protein: CSARGFSTEAFF; clone size: -; V gene: TRBV20-1; CDR3 length: 12
CDR3 protein: CASSVTSGAVYEQYF; clone size: -; V gene: TRBV9; CDR3 length: 15
CDR3 protein: CASSLAGASGSLRETQYF; clone size: few; V gene: TRBV7-8; CDR3 length: 18
CDR3 protein: CASSYGRVPYNEQFF; clone size: -; V gene: TRBV6-5; CDR3 length: 15
CDR3 protein: CASSYGVGYEQYF; clone size: few; V gene: TRBV6-5; CDR3 length: 13
CDR3 protein: CSVETGAPAHKDTQYF; clone size: -; V gene: TRBV29-1; CDR3 length: 16
CDR3 protein: CASKPLLAGDRTDTQYF; clone size: -; V gene: TRBV27; CDR3 length: 17